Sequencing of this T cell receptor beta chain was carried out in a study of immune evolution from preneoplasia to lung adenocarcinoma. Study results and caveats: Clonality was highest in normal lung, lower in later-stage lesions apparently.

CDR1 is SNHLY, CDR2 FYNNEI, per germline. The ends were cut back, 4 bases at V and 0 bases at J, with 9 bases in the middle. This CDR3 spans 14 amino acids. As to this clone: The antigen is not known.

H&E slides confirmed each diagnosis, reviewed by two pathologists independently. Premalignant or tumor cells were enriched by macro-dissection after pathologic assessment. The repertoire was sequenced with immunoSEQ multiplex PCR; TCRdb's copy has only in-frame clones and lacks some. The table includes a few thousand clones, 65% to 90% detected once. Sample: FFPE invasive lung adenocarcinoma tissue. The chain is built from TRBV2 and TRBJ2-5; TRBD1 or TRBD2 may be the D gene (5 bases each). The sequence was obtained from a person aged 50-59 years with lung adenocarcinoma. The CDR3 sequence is CASSVGPNQETQYF. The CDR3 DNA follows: TGTGCCAGCAGTGTGGGACCGAACCAAGAGACCCAGTACTTC.